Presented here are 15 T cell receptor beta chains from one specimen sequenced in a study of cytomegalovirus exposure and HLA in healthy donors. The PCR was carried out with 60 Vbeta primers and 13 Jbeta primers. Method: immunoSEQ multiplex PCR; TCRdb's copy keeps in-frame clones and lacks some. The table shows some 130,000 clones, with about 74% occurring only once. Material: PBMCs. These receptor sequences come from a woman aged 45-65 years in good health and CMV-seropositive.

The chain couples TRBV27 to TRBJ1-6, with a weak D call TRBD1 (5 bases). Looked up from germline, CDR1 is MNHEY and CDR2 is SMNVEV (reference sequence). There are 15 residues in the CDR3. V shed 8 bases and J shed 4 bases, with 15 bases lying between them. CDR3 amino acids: CASGLDSEYNSPLHF. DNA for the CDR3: TGTGCCAGCGGCCTTGACAGCGAATATAATTCACCCCTCCACTTT.

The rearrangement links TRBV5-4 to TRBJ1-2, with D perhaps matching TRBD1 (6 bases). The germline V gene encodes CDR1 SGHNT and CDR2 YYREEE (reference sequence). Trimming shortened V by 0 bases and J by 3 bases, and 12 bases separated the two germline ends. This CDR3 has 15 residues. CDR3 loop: CASSLEGQQYYGYTF. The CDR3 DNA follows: TGTGCCAGCAGCTTGGAAGGACAGCAATACTATGGCTACACCTTC.

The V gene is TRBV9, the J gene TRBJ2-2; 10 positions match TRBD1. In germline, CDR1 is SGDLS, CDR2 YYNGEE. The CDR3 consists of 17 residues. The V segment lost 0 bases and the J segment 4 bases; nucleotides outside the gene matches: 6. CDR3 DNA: TGTGCCAGCAGCGTAGCCCACCGGGACAGGGGCACCGGGGAGCTGTTTTTT. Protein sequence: CASSVAHRDRGTGELFF.

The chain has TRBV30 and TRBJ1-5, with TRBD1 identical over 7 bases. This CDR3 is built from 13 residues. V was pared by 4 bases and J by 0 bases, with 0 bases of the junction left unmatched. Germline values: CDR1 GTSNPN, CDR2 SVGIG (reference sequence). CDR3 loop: CAWNRGSNQPQHF. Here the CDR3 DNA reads TGTGCCTGGAACAGGGGTAGCAATCAGCCCCAGCATTTT.

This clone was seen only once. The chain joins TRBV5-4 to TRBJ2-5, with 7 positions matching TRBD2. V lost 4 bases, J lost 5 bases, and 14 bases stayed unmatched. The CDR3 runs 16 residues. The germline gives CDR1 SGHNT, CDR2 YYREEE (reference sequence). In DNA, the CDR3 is TGTGCCAGCAGCCCCGATGGGGGGGGATTGCAGGAGACCCAGTACTTC. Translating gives CASSPDGGGLQETQYF.

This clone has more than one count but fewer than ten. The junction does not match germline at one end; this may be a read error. The CDR3 here is CARSPVLTAGSNEQYF. The CDR3 coding sequence is TGTGCCCGCTCACCAGTTTTAACAGCTGGTTCCAACGAGCAGTACTTC. The chain carries TRBV18 and TRBJ2-7; D is undetermined. The CDR3 sequence is 16 residues long. The germline V gene has CDR1 KGHSH and CDR2 LQKENI.

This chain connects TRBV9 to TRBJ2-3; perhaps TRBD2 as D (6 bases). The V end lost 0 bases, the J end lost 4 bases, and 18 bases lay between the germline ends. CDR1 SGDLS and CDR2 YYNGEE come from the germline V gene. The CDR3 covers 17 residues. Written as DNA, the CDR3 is TGTGCCAGCAGCGTAGAATACGGGGGATTGGTCGCAGATACGCAGTATTTT. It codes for CASSVEYGGLVADTQYF.

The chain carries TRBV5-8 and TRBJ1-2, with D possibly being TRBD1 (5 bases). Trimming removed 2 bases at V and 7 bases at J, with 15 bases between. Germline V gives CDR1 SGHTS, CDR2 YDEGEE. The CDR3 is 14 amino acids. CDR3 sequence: CASSFGGGNAGYTF. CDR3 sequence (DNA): TGTGCCAGCAGCTTCGGGGGGGGGAACGCTGGCTACACCTTC.

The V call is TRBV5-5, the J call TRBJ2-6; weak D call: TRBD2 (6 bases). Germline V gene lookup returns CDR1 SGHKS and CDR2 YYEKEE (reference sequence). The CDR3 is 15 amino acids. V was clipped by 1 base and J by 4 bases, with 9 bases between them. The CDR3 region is CASSLTGEGANVLTF. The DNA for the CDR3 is TGTGCCAGCAGCTTGACGGGAGAAGGGGCCAACGTCCTGACTTTC.

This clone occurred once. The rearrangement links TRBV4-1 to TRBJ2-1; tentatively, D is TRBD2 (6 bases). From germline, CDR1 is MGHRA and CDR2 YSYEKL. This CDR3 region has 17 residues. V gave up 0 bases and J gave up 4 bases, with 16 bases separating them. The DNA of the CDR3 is TGCGCCAGCAGCCAAGAGTCGACTAGGGGATATTACAATGAGCAGTTCTTC. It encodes CASSQESTRGYYNEQFF.

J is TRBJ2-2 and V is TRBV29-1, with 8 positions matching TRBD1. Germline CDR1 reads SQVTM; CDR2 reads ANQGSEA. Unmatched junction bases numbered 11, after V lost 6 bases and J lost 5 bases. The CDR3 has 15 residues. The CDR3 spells CSVGPGGYNTGELFF. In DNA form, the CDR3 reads TGCAGCGTCGGTCCAGGGGGCTATAATACCGGGGAGCTGTTTTTT.

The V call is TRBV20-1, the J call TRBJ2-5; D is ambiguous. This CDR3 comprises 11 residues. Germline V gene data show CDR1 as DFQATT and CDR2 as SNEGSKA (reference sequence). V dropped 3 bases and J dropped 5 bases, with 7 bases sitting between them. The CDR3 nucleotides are TGCAGTGCTAGTAACTACGAGACCCAGTACTTC. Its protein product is CSASNYETQYF.

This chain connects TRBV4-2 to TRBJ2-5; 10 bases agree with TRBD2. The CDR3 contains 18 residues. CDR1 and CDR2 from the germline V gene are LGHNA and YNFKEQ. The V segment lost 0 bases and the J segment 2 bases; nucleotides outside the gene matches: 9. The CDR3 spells CASSQELAGGPEQETQYF. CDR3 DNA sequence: TGTGCCAGCAGCCAAGAGTTAGCGGGGGGCCCCGAACAAGAGACCCAGTACTTC.

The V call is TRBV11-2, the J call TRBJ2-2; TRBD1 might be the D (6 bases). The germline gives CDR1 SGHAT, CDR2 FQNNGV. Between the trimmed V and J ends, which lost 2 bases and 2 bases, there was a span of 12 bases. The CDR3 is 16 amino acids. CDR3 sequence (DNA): TGTGCCAGCAGCTTAACAGGGAGAGCTAACACCGGGGAGCTGTTTTTT. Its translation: CASSLTGRANTGELFF.

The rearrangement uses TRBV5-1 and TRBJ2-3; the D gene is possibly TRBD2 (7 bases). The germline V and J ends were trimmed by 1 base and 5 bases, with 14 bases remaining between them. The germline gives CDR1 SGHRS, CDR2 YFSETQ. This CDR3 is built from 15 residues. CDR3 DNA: TGCGCCAGCAGCTTGCAGTCGGGGGGCCGAGATACGCAGTATTTT. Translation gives CASSLQSGGRDTQYF.